The 4 T cell receptor beta chains below were found in one sample sequenced in a study of T cells after yellow fever vaccination. TCRdb reanalysed the 5' RACE reads using MiXCR and keeps one entry per CDR3 protein. This table has a few hundred thousand distinct CDR3 sequences, around 21% appearing once. The material was PBMCs, obtained 15 days after the yellow fever booster vaccination. The receptors here all came from a man aged 25 to 40 who received the YFV17D yellow fever vaccine.

This chain links TRBV24-1 with TRBJ2-7, with D possibly called TRBD1 or TRBD2 (8 bases each). Trimming removed 2 bases at V and 2 bases at J, with 21 bases between. The length of the CDR3 is 18 residues. Germline V gene data show CDR1 as KGHDR and CDR2 as SFDVKD. CDR3 protein: CATSDSHGGGQATYEQYF. The CDR3 nucleotides are TGTGCCACCAGTGATTCCCACGGGGGGGGACAGGCGACCTACGAGCAGTACTTC.

A few counts support this clonotype. V is TRBV20-1 and J is TRBJ2-1, with TRBD2 matching over 12 bases. V lost 6 bases to trimming and J lost 6 bases; unmatched junction nucleotides: 15. The CDR3 extends over 17 amino acids. The germline CDR1 and CDR2 sequences are DFQATT and SNEGSKA (reference sequence). CDR3 nucleotides: TGCAGTGCCCATGGACAGGAGAAACTAGCGGGAGGCAATGAGCAGTTCTTC. Translation gives CSAHGQEKLAGGNEQFF.

The rearrangement joins TRBV7-2 to TRBJ2-5; no clear D. Germline assignment: CDR1 SGHTA and CDR2 FQGNSA. Trimming pared 7 bases from V and 2 bases from J, leaving 11 bases between. The CDR3 runs to 13 residues. The CDR3 coding sequence is TGTGCCAGCAACCTCGGTGTACAAGAGACCCAGTACTTC. This sequence encodes CASNLGVQETQYF.

This chain joins TRBV27 and TRBJ1-2; D not resolved. Trimming took 3 bases from V and 9 from J, leaving 23 bases between them. Germline CDR1 and CDR2: MNHEY and SMNVEV (reference sequence). The CDR3 runs 16 residues. The CDR3 sequence: CASSFQRGFGSTSYTF. The CDR3, as DNA: TGTGCCAGCAGTTTCCAACGAGGCTTCGGCAGTACAAGCTACACCTTC.